This TCR beta chain was retrieved from a study of T cell responses to AZD1222 COVID-19 vaccine (dated by TCRdb to about 2021). A note on the overall study: Because spike-specific TCR depth and breadth did not differ between the two schedules, AZD1222 recipients who got a second dose at roughly 4 weeks were pooled with those who got a second dose at roughly 12 weeks. TCR sequencing covered over 230 trial participants: around 210 given two doses of AZD1222 and about 26 given two doses of MenACWY control vaccine. Enrollment into the trials was organized by age into subgroups of 18-55, 56-69 and 70-plus years, and those subgroups contained roughly 150, 30 and 60 TCR-sequenced participants, respectively. The paper's findings and limits, for the study overall: The 56-69-year group was small, and its depth increase did not reach significance, likely because of low power. Participants were mostly white British, with more females than males. The authors suggested clonal diversity may have been underestimated. No day 14 peak-response samples were available, so repertoires were characterized only after the peak T cell response. Conclusions about previously exposed vaccinees are limited because only six or seven AZD1222 recipients were SARS-CoV-2 seropositive at baseline. After two AZD1222 doses, spike-specific TCR breadth and depth were significantly higher than at day 0 and than in MenACWY recipients. Reportedly, almost half of the unique spike-specific TCRs recognized epitopes lying outside the regions that are mutated in the B.1.351 and B.1.1.7 variants. Vaccine-associated CD4 TCRs spanned the whole spike protein, with dominant responses in regions 160-218 and 743-854.

The sample's time point, from its label and the paper: baseline before first vaccination. Vaccinee samples were obtained from the UK trials COV001 and COV002, which included a single-blind randomized controlled phase 2/3 trial of AZD1222 (ChAdOx1 nCoV-19) in healthy adults. Trial participant PBMC samples were collected at day 0 and day 28 after the second dose for TCRbeta chain sequencing. From its cysteine to its phenylalanine, the CDR3 spans 14 amino acids. The DNA shown is the 42-base CDR3, in frame from base 1. Trimming at the junction amounts to 6 bases on V and 1 base on J, and the germline ends lie 13 bases apart. CDR1 and CDR2 were assigned from the germline V gene (reference sequence) as LNHDA and SQIVND. Concerning this clone itself: It lacks a known antigen. No per-base quality is available; no much larger clone lies one base away.

The CDR3 regions of human TCRbeta chains were analyzed by immunosequencing. On the study's bioinformatics: Repertoire TCRs were checked for matches against a reference library of SARS-CoV-2-specific TCRs that had been generated using the MIRA antigen-specificity platform. Breadth was defined as the fraction of unique TCRs that were SARS-CoV-2-associated. Depth was defined as the fraction of total T cells that were SARS-CoV-2-associated. Using the MIRA data, each spike-specific TCR was mapped to the spike region that the TCR reacts to and placed in a CD4 or CD8 class. Log10-transformed breadth and depth values were compared by one-way ANOVA with Sidak's multiple comparisons tests. The table was pulled from immuneACCESS by TCRdb, which kept in-frame rearrangements only. Such tables lose some clones; where checked, under half of the loss comes from unresolved V genes, and the rest has no known cause. D and trimming were read from the DNA, whereas the V and J calls and clone size are those reported in that table. Here the sample has roughly 100,000 clones; around 89% occur a single time. The top ten clones comprise approximately 18% of the sample.

This receptor was identified in an adult in good health. The chain is encoded by TRBV19 joined to TRBJ2-7, with the D gene not clear enough to name. The sample here was peripheral blood, taken on day 0 of AZD1222 vaccination. The CDR3 reads CASSRDPGSYEQYF. The nucleotide sequence reads TGTGCCAGTAGCCGAGATCCCGGGTCCTACGAGCAGTACTTC.